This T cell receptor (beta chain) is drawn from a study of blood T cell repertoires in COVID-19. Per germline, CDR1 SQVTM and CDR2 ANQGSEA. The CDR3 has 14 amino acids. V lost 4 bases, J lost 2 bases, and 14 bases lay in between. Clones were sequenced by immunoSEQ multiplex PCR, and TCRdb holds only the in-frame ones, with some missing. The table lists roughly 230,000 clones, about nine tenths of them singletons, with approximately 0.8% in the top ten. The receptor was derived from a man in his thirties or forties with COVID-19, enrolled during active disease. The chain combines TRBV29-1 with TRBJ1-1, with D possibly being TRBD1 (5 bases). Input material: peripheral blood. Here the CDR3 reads CSVVGGGLNTEAFF. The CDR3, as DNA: TGCAGCGTTGTGGGGGGAGGGCTTAACACTGAAGCTTTCTTT.